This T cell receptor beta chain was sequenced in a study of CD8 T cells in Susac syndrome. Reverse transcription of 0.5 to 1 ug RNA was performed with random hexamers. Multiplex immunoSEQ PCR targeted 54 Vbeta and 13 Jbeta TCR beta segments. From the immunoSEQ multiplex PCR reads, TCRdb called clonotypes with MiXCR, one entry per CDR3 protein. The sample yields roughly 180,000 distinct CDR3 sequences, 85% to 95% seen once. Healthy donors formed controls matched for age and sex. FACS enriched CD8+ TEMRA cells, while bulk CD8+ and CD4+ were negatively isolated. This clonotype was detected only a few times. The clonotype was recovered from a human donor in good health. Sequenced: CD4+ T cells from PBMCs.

The CDR3 sequence: CASSLDRGSYEQYF. For the CDR3, the DNA is TGTGCCAGCAGTTTAGATCGGGGATCCTACGAGCAGTACTTC. The J gene is TRBJ2-7, the V gene TRBV28; a possible D gene is TRBD2 (5 bases). Trimming stripped 2 bases from V and 1 base from J, with 9 bases between. Germline values: CDR1 MDHEN, CDR2 SYDVKM. The CDR3 spans 14 residues.